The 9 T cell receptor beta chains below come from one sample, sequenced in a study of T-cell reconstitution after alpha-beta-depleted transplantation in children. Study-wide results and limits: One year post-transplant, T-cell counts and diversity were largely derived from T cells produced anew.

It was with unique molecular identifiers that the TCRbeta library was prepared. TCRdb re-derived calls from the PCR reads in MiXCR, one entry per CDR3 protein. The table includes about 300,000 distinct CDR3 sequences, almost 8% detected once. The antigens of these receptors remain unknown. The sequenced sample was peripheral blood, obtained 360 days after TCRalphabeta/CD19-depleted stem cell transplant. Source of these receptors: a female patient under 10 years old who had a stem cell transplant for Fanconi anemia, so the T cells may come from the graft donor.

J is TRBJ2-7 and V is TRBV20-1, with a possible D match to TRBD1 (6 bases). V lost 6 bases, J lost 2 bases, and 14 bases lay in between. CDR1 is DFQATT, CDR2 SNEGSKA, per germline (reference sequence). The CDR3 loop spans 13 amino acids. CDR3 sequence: CSAEYGGTYEQYF. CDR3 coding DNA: TGCAGTGCCGAGTATGGGGGCACCTACGAGCAGTACTTC.

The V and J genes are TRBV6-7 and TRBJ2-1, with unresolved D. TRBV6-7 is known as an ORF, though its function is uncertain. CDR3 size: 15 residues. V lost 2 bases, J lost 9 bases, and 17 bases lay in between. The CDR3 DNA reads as TGTGCCAGCAGTTACCCTGGTTTAATGGGAACTGAGCAGTTCTTC. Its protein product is CASSYPGLMGTEQFF.

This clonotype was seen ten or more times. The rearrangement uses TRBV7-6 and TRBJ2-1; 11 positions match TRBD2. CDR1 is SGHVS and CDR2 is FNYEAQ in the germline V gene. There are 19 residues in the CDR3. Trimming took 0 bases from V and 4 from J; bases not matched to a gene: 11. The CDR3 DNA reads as TGTGCCAGCAGCTTAGCCCCCCCCCTTAGCGGGAGGGCTTACAATGAGCAGTTCTTC. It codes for CASSLAPPLSGRAYNEQFF.

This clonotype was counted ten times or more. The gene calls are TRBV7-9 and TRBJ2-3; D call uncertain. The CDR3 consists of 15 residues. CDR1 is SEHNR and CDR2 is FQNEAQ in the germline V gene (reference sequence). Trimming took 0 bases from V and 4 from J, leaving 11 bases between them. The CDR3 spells CASSLAVQKPDTQYF. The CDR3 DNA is TGTGCCAGCAGCTTAGCAGTCCAGAAGCCAGATACGCAGTATTTT.

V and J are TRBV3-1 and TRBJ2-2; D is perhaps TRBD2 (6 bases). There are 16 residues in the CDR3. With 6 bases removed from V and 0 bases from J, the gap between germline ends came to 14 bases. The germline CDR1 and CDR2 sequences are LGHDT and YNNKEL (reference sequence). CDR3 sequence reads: CASSPIGGPNTGELFF. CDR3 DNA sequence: TGTGCCAGCAGTCCGATCGGGGGACCGAACACCGGGGAGCTGTTTTTT.

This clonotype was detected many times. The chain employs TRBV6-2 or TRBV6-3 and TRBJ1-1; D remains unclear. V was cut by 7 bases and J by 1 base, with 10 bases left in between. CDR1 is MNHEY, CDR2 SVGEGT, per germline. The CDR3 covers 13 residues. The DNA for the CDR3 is TGTGCCAGCAATCGAGAAAGGAACACTGAAGCTTTCTTT. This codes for CASNRERNTEAFF.

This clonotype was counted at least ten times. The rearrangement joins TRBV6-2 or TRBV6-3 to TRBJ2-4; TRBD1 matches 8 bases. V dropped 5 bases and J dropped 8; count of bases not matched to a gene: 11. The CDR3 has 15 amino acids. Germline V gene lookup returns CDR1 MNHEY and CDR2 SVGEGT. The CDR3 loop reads CASSRPDRAWYIQYF. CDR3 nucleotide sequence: TGTGCCAGCAGTCGACCGGACAGGGCCTGGTACATTCAGTACTTC.

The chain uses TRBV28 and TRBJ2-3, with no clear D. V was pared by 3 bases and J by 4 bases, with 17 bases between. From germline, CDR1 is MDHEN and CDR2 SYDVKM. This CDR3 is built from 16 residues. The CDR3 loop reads CASSLSVPHSADTQYF. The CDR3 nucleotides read TGTGCCAGCAGTTTGTCAGTCCCCCACAGTGCAGATACGCAGTATTTT.

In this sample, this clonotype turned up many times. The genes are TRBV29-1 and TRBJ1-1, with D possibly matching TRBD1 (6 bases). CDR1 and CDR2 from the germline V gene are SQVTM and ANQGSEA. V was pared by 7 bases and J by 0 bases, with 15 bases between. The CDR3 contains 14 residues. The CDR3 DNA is TGCAGCGCCCTTAGGACAGTCATGAACACTGAAGCTTTCTTT. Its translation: CSALRTVMNTEAFF.